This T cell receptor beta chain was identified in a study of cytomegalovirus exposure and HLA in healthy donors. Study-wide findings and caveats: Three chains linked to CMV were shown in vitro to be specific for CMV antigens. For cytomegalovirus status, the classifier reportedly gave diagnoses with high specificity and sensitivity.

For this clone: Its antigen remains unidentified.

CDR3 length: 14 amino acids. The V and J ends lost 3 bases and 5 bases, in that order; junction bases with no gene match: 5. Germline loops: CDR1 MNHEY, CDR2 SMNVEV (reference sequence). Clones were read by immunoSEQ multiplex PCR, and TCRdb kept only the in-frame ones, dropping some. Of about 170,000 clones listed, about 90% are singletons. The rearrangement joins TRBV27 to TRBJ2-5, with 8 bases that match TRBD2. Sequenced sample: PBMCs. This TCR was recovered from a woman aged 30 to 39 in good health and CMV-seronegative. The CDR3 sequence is CASSFGPSGETQYF. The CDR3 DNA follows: TGTGCCAGCAGTTTCGGGCCTAGCGGGGAGACCCAGTACTTC.